The rows below give T cell receptor beta chains drawn from one sample of a study of OX40 agonist ivuxolimab in advanced cancers. Method: immunoSEQ multiplex PCR; TCRdb's copy keeps in-frame clones and lacks some. The repertoire consists of 11,000 or so clones, with around four fifths occurring once and the leading ten covering 15% to 20%. The specimen was CD4+ or CD8+ T cells sorted from blood, collected in a trial of the OX40 agonist ivuxolimab. All receptors derive from an adult with an advanced solid tumor such as melanoma, head and neck, liver or kidney cancer. CDR3s include the opening cysteine and the closing phenylalanine or tryptophan. The order of the fields is V gene, clone size, J gene, D gene, CDR3 protein, CDR3 DNA. A D gene is named only where the DNA matches it firmly. Clone size is shown for a subset of rows, as once, few, many or a class of expanded clone.

TRBV9	medium-sized	TRBJ2-7	TRBD2	CASSPSAGSTYEQYF	TGTGCCAGCAGCCCATCAGCGGGGTCGACCTACGAGCAGTACTTC
TRBV4-1	few	TRBJ1-6	-	CAVSEVNNSPLHF	TGCGCCGTATCCGAGGTGAATAATTCACCCCTCCACTTT
TRBV6-5	-	TRBJ1-5	-	CASSFREGDGQPQHF	TGTGCCAGCAGTTTTAGGGAGGGGGACGGTCAGCCCCAGCATTTT
TRBV11-3	-	TRBJ2-7	TRBD1	CASRDRGQIEQYF	TGTGCCAGCAGGGACAGGGGGCAAATCGAGCAGTACTTC
TRBV27	-	TRBJ2-7	TRBD1	CASRFTGVRNEQYF	TGTGCCAGCAGATTCACAGGGGTTCGTAACGAGCAGTACTTC
TRBV5-5	medium-sized	TRBJ2-7	-	CASSYGSSYEQYF	TGTGCCAGCAGCTACGGATCCTCCTACGAGCAGTACTTC
TRBV4-1	-	TRBJ1-1	-	CASSQGGIEAFF	TGCGCCAGCAGCCAGGGGGGGATTGAAGCTTTCTTT
TRBV6-5	medium-sized	TRBJ1-2	-	CASSYSGYGYTF	TGTGCCAGCAGTTACTCTGGCTATGGCTACACCTTC
TRBV2	-	TRBJ2-7	-	CASSQSRTATTYEQYF	TGTGCCAGCAGTCAGAGTAGGACAGCCACAACCTACGAGCAGTACTTC
TRBV27	once	TRBJ2-3	TRBD2	CASLGLAGFGGGTDTQYF	TGTGCCAGCCTGGGACTAGCGGGATTTGGCGGGGGCACAGATACGCAGTATTTT
TRBV19	-	TRBJ1-1	-	CASTPGDSWNTEAFF	TGTGCCAGTACCCCAGGGGACTCTTGGAACACTGAAGCTTTCTTT
TRBV30	few	TRBJ1-1	-	CAWSTWDVGTEAFF	TGTGCCTGGAGTACTTGGGACGTGGGAACTGAAGCTTTCTTT
TRBV6-6	-	TRBJ2-7	TRBD1	CASRDRFSYEQYF	TGTGCCAGCAGGGACAGGTTCTCCTACGAGCAGTACTTC
TRBV19	medium-sized	TRBJ2-7	-	CASSIPGSLNEQYF	TGTGCCAGTAGTATCCCGGGCAGCCTAAACGAGCAGTACTTC
TRBV27	-	TRBJ2-1	-	CASSLSPEVSRGEQFF	TGTGCCAGCAGTTTATCCCCTGAGGTCTCTCGAGGGGAGCAGTTCTTC
TRBV30	medium-sized	TRBJ2-4	TRBD2	CAWAPGLAGSTKNIQYF	TGTGCCTGGGCTCCCGGACTAGCGGGATCAACCAAAAACATTCAGTACTTC
TRBV9	-	TRBJ2-3	TRBD2	CASSVASGGGQDTQYF	TGTGCCAGCAGCGTAGCAAGCGGGGGGGGTCAAGATACGCAGTATTTT
TRBV6-1	-	TRBJ1-3	-	CASSELWSDSGNTIYF	TGTGCCAGCAGTGAATTGTGGTCGGACTCTGGAAACACCATATATTTT
TRBV29-1	few	TRBJ2-3	TRBD1	CSVDHDRVPDTQYF	TGCAGCGTTGATCATGACAGGGTCCCAGATACGCAGTATTTT
TRBV5-6	-	TRBJ2-7	-	CASSLGGDFWEQYF	TGTGCCAGCAGCTTGGGGGGTGACTTCTGGGAGCAGTACTTC
TRBV4-2	medium-sized	TRBJ2-2	-	CASSQDGGGELFF	TGTGCCAGCAGCCAAGATGGGGGCGGGGAGCTGTTTTTT
TRBV4-3	-	TRBJ1-2	TRBD1	CASSQGQGSTF	TGCGCCAGCAGCCAAGGACAGGGATCCACCTTC
TRBV27	-	TRBJ2-4	-	CASSSRGGVLAKNIQYF	TGTGCCAGCAGTTCTCGTGGTGGGGTATTGGCCAAAAACATTCAGTACTTC
TRBV7-9	-	TRBJ2-1	-	CASSTGHEQFF	TGTGCCAGCAGCACGGGACACGAGCAGTTCTTC
TRBV2	few	TRBJ2-1	-	CASSPLDYYNEQFF	TGTGCCAGCAGTCCGTTGGACTACTACAATGAGCAGTTCTTC
TRBV25-1	-	TRBJ1-1	-	CATVVGGREAFF	TGTGCCACCGTGGTGGGGGGCCGGGAAGCTTTCTTT
TRBV4-2	-	TRBJ2-7	-	CASSHGVTSSYEQYF	TGTGCCAGCAGCCACGGGGTTACCAGCTCCTACGAGCAGTACTTC
TRBV27	-	TRBJ2-7	-	CASTGSGEQYF	TGTGCCAGCACCGGATCGGGCGAGCAGTACTTC